The next 9 T cell receptor beta chains were all read from a single sample in a study of neurological immune-mediated disorders. One entry per CDR3 protein, called by TCRdb with MiXCR from the 5' RACE reads. The sample holds around 100,000 distinct CDR3 sequences, 11% seen once. Described time point: longitudinal time-point 3. Sequencing used PBMCs. These receptor sequences come from a female donor with HTLV-1-associated myelopathy (HAM/TSP).

This clonotype was seen repeatedly, ten times or more. The rearrangement uses TRBV24-1 and TRBJ2-3; D remains unclear. V was pared by 4 bases and J by 0 bases, with 10 bases between. The CDR3 runs to 15 residues. The germline V gene has CDR1 KGHDR and CDR2 SFDVKD. The CDR3 nucleotides are TGTGCCACCAGTGACCCGACGGAAAGCACAGATACGCAGTATTTT. It specifies CATSDPTESTDTQYF.

This clonotype was counted many times. This chain joins TRBV20-1 and TRBJ2-1; D is undetermined. CDR1 and CDR2 from the germline V gene are DFQATT and SNEGSKA (reference sequence). This CDR3 is 14 amino acids long. Trimming took 3 bases from V and 4 from J, leaving 13 bases between them. CDR3 sequence (DNA): TGCAGTGCTAGCTCTGGCCCCAAGTACAATGAGCAGTTCTTC. As protein: CSASSGPKYNEQFF.

This clonotype was seen at least ten times. The V call is TRBV5-1, the J call TRBJ2-3; 8 bases match TRBD2. There are 17 residues in the CDR3. The V and J ends lost 4 bases and 1 base, in that order; junction bases with no gene match: 11. CDR1 and CDR2 (germline): SGHRS, YFSETQ. The CDR3 loop is CASSPTGSGGGTDTQYF. The CDR3 DNA is TGCGCCAGCAGCCCGACCGGGTCGGGGGGGGGCACAGATACGCAGTATTTT.

For this clonotype: The junction does not match germline at one end; this may be a read error. The V call is TRBV6-5, the J call TRBJ1-2; TRBD1 agrees at 8 bases. This CDR3 spans 15 amino acids. Germline V gene lookup returns CDR1 MNHEY and CDR2 SVGAGI. As DNA, the CDR3 is TGTGCCAGTAGTACCAGGACAGGGAAGCCCTATGTCTACACCTTC. It translates to CASSTRTGKPYVYTF.

This clonotype was seen more than once but under ten times. This rearrangement joins TRBV19 to TRBJ1-6; 7 bases line up with TRBD1. Looked up from germline, CDR1 is LNHDA and CDR2 is SQIVND (reference sequence). The CDR3 consists of 14 residues. After removal of 6 bases from V and 4 bases from J, the junction contained 3 bases not matched to a gene. The CDR3 coding sequence is TGTGCCAGTAGCAAGGGACAGTATAATTCACCCCTCCACTTT. Residues: CASSKGQYNSPLHF.

Notes on this clonotype: A much larger clone is a single base away; this may be a read error. The chain links TRBV3-1 to TRBJ1-4; 9 bases fit TRBD1. V was pared by 10 bases and J by 7 bases, with 7 bases of the junction left unmatched. CDR1 is LGHDT and CDR2 is YNNKEL in the germline V gene (reference sequence). CDR3 size: 13 residues. For the CDR3, the DNA is TGTGCCATTGCGGACAGGGGAAGTGAAAAACTGTTTTTT. Protein: CAIADRGSEKLFF.

This clonotype was observed many times. The rearrangement joins TRBV7-2 to TRBJ1-5, with TRBD1 matching over 9 bases. The CDR3 is made up of 15 amino acids. CDR1 SGHTA and CDR2 FQGNSA come from the germline V gene. V lost 4 bases to trimming and J lost 7 bases; unmatched junction nucleotides: 8. Here the CDR3 reads CASSYSGTGTQPQHF. CDR3 sequence (DNA): TGTGCCAGCAGCTATTCCGGGACAGGGACACAGCCCCAGCATTTT.

Comment on this clonotype: It may be a read error: a sequence one base away is much more abundant. The chain has TRBV5-1 and TRBJ1-1, with TRBD1 matching 7 bases. From germline, CDR1 is SGHRS and CDR2 YFSETQ. This CDR3 region has 14 residues. CDR3 sequence: CANSLTGSNTEAFF. CDR3 DNA: TGCGCCAACAGCTTGACAGGGAGTAACACTGAAGCTTTCTTT. Drawing the rest from reference TRBV5-1 and TRBJ1-1, the complete variable domain is KAGVTQTPRYLIKTRGQQVTLSCSPISGHRSVSWYQQTPGQGLQFLFEYFSETQRNKGNFPGRFSGRQFSNSRSEMNVSTLELGDSALYLCANSLTGSNTEAFFGQGTRLTVV.

Ten or more counts support this clonotype. The genes are TRBV7-9 and TRBJ2-3; 11 bases are a match to TRBD2. Germline V CDR1 and CDR2: SEHNR, FQNEAQ (reference sequence). The CDR3 extends over 15 amino acids. J gave up 3 bases and V 3 bases, and 2 bases lay outside the gene matches. CDR3 sequence (DNA): TGTGCCAGCAGCTTGACTAGCGGGGAGACAGATACGCAGTATTTT. It specifies CASSLTSGETDTQYF.